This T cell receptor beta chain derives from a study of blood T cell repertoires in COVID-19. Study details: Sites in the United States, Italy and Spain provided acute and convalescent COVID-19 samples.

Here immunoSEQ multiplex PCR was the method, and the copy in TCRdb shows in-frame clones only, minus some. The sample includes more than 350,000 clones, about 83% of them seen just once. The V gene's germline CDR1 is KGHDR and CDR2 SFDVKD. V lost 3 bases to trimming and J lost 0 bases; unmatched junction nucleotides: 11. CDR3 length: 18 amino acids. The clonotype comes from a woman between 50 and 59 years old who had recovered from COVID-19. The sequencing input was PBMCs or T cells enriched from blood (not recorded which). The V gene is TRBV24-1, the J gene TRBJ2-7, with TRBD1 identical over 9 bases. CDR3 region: CATSDGPRPGQGSYEQYF. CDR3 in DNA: TGTGCCACCAGTGATGGACCCCGCCCGGGACAGGGCTCCTACGAGCAGTACTTC.